These T cell receptor beta chains were read from a single sample in a study of T cell changes during pregnancy in multiple sclerosis. The data were produced by immunoSEQ multiplex PCR, yet TCRdb's version contains in-frame clones alone and is incomplete. This sample carries 75,000 to 90,000 clones, 91% of them seen once, and the ten largest clones take 3% to 4.5%. This specimen consisted of PBMCs, obtained in the first trimester of pregnancy. These receptors all come from a female donor in good health, serving as a control in a pregnancy study. Some clones in this sample may be carry-over from other donors' samples. Each CDR3 is given with its conserved first and last residue. The order of the fields is clone size, D gene, V gene, J gene, CDR3 DNA, CDR3 protein. The D gene is left open where the match is weak. Size tells how often a clone was seen (once, few, many) or the class of an expanded clone, and some rows leave it out.

abundance: -
d_gene: TRBD1
v_gene: TRBV28
j_gene: TRBJ1-4
CDR3nt: TGTGCCAGCAGTTCCCCCCAGGGGGCACGGGAAAAACTGTTTTTT
CDR3aa: CASSSPQGAREKLFF

abundance: -
d_gene: -
v_gene: TRBV9
j_gene: TRBJ1-2
CDR3nt: TGTGCCAGCAGCAGAGGACCTGACAGGAACTATGGCTACACCTTC
CDR3aa: CASSRGPDRNYGYTF

abundance: -
d_gene: TRBD2
v_gene: TRBV18
j_gene: TRBJ2-7
CDR3nt: TGTGCCAGCTCACTCCGGACTAGTTCCTACGAGCAGTACTTC
CDR3aa: CASSLRTSSYEQYF

abundance: -
d_gene: TRBD2
v_gene: TRBV19
j_gene: TRBJ2-1
CDR3nt: TGTGCCAGTAGTATAATAGCGGGAAAGTATGAGCAGTTCTTC
CDR3aa: CASSIIAGKYEQFF

abundance: once
d_gene: -
v_gene: TRBV28
j_gene: TRBJ1-3
CDR3nt: TGTGCCAGCAGTTTCCCAGGAGGAAACACCATATATTTT
CDR3aa: CASSFPGGNTIYF

abundance: once
d_gene: -
v_gene: TRBV28
j_gene: TRBJ2-7
CDR3nt: TGTGCCAGCCGGGGGGCAGGGGATTCCTACGAGCAGTACTTC
CDR3aa: CASRGAGDSYEQYF

abundance: once
d_gene: -
v_gene: TRBV6-1
j_gene: TRBJ1-4
CDR3nt: TGTGCCAGCCGGCAGGGAAACGAAAAACTGTTTTTT
CDR3aa: CASRQGNEKLFF

abundance: -
d_gene: TRBD2
v_gene: TRBV4-3
j_gene: TRBJ2-2
CDR3nt: TGCGCCAGCCGGGGGGGGACGAACACCGGGGAGCTGTTTTTT
CDR3aa: CASRGGTNTGELFF

abundance: -
d_gene: TRBD1
v_gene: TRBV27
j_gene: TRBJ1-6
CDR3nt: TGTGCCAGCAGTTTTACAGAAACAGGGGGACTTTCACCCCTCCACTTT
CDR3aa: CASSFTETGGLSPLHF

abundance: -
d_gene: -
v_gene: TRBV6-1
j_gene: TRBJ2-7
CDR3nt: TGTGCCAGCAGTGTTGGGTTTTACGGGGTCTCCTACGAGCAGTACTTC
CDR3aa: CASSVGFYGVSYEQYF

abundance: -
d_gene: -
v_gene: TRBV7-2
j_gene: TRBJ2-5
CDR3nt: TGTGCCAGCAGCGTCGACAGGGCGTGGGGGGTCTACTTC
CDR3aa: CASSVDRAWGVYF

abundance: -
d_gene: -
v_gene: TRBV29-1
j_gene: TRBJ2-5
CDR3nt: TGCAGCGTTGAAAAGGTTTCAGGAGGCGAGACCCAGTACTTC
CDR3aa: CSVEKVSGGETQYF

abundance: -
d_gene: TRBD2
v_gene: TRBV7-6
j_gene: TRBJ2-1
CDR3nt: TGTGCCAGCAGCTTAGAGGGACTAAGCTACAATGAGCAGTTCTTC
CDR3aa: CASSLEGLSYNEQFF

abundance: -
d_gene: -
v_gene: TRBV19
j_gene: TRBJ1-5
CDR3nt: TGTGCCAGTAGTATGGCGGGGGGTGGTCAGCCCCAGCATTTT
CDR3aa: CASSMAGGGQPQHF

abundance: -
d_gene: -
v_gene: TRBV19
j_gene: TRBJ1-1
CDR3nt: TGTGCCAGTAGAAAACAGGGTCGGATGAACACTGAAGCTTTCTTT
CDR3aa: CASRKQGRMNTEAFF

abundance: -
d_gene: -
v_gene: TRBV30
j_gene: TRBJ2-7
CDR3nt: TGTGCCTGGAGCCAACAGGGAGCAAAGTACGAGCAGTACTTC
CDR3aa: CAWSQQGAKYEQYF

abundance: -
d_gene: TRBD2
v_gene: TRBV30
j_gene: TRBJ2-3
CDR3nt: TGTGCCTGGACTTGGGGGCGGGGGGACACAGTTACGCAGTATTTT
CDR3aa: CAWTWGRGDTVTQYF

abundance: -
d_gene: TRBD1
v_gene: TRBV7-3
j_gene: TRBJ2-3
CDR3nt: TGTGCCAGCGGCTTAATCGGGACAGAAGGAGATACGCAGTATTTT
CDR3aa: CASGLIGTEGDTQYF

abundance: -
d_gene: TRBD1
v_gene: TRBV5-4
j_gene: TRBJ1-1
CDR3nt: TGTGCCAGCAGCCTGGGACAGGGGGACCGGGGCACTGAAGCTTTCTTT
CDR3aa: CASSLGQGDRGTEAFF

abundance: -
d_gene: TRBD2
v_gene: TRBV27
j_gene: TRBJ2-1
CDR3nt: TGTGCCAGCTTGGCAGGGCTAGGCGGGAGCTCCTACAATGAGCAGTTCTTC
CDR3aa: CASLAGLGGSSYNEQFF

abundance: -
d_gene: -
v_gene: TRBV5-1
j_gene: TRBJ2-5
CDR3nt: TGCGCCAGCAGCTTGGTGGGTACTAACCAAGAGACCCAGTACTTC
CDR3aa: CASSLVGTNQETQYF

abundance: -
d_gene: -
v_gene: TRBV27
j_gene: TRBJ2-7
CDR3nt: TGTGCCAGCAGTCCCCTGAGCGGAAGTATCTCCTACGAGCAGTACTTC
CDR3aa: CASSPLSGSISYEQYF

abundance: -
d_gene: TRBD2
v_gene: TRBV6-5
j_gene: TRBJ2-5
CDR3nt: TGTGCCAGCAGTTACTCGTTCCTAGCGGGAGGCGAGACCCAGTACTTC
CDR3aa: CASSYSFLAGGETQYF

abundance: -
d_gene: -
v_gene: TRBV5-1
j_gene: TRBJ2-3
CDR3nt: TGCGCCAGCAGCCCGGGGACTCAGGGAAACACAGATACGCAGTATTTT
CDR3aa: CASSPGTQGNTDTQYF

abundance: few
d_gene: -
v_gene: TRBV19
j_gene: TRBJ1-2
CDR3nt: TGTGCCAGTAGTAGGAGCGAATATGGCTACACCTTC
CDR3aa: CASSRSEYGYTF

abundance: -
d_gene: -
v_gene: TRBV7-6
j_gene: TRBJ1-2
CDR3nt: TGTGCCAGCAGCCACCGGGAGTATGGCTACACCTTC
CDR3aa: CASSHREYGYTF

abundance: -
d_gene: TRBD1
v_gene: TRBV11-2
j_gene: TRBJ2-7
CDR3nt: TGTGCCAGCTCCCCGGGACAGGGGGCGGCCTACGAGCAGTACTTC
CDR3aa: CASSPGQGAAYEQYF

abundance: -
d_gene: TRBD2
v_gene: TRBV2
j_gene: TRBJ2-2
CDR3nt: TGTGCCGTCAGCGGGGACACCGGGGAGCTGTTTTTT
CDR3aa: CAVSGDTGELFF

abundance: -
d_gene: TRBD2
v_gene: TRBV19
j_gene: TRBJ2-3
CDR3nt: TGTGCCAGTAGTACGGGACTAGTCCCAGATACGCAGTATTTT
CDR3aa: CASSTGLVPDTQYF

abundance: -
d_gene: TRBD1
v_gene: TRBV4-2
j_gene: TRBJ1-6
CDR3nt: TGTGCCAGCAGCCAAGAACGTATAAGGACAGGGGTTAATTCACCCCTCCACTTT
CDR3aa: CASSQERIRTGVNSPLHF

abundance: -
d_gene: TRBD1
v_gene: TRBV5-4
j_gene: TRBJ2-5
CDR3nt: TGTGCCAGCAGCTCGGGACAGGCAGAGACCCAGTACTTC
CDR3aa: CASSSGQAETQYF

abundance: once
d_gene: -
v_gene: TRBV9
j_gene: TRBJ2-3
CDR3nt: TGTGCCAGCAGCCGGCTGCGATTAACAGAAGATACGCAGTATTTT
CDR3aa: CASSRLRLTEDTQYF

abundance: few
d_gene: TRBD2
v_gene: TRBV11-1
j_gene: TRBJ2-2
CDR3nt: TGTGCCAGCAGCCCGGGCCTTGGACTAGCGGGAGCCCCATCCGGGGAGCTGTTTTTT
CDR3aa: CASSPGLGLAGAPSGELFF

abundance: -
d_gene: TRBD1
v_gene: TRBV5-4
j_gene: TRBJ2-5
CDR3nt: TGTGCCAGCAGCTTTGGACGACAGGGGCAAGAGACCCAGTACTTC
CDR3aa: CASSFGRQGQETQYF

abundance: once
d_gene: TRBD1
v_gene: TRBV7-2
j_gene: TRBJ1-6
CDR3nt: TGTGCCAGCAGCACGCAGAGGACAGGAAAAGATTCACCCCTCCACTTT
CDR3aa: CASSTQRTGKDSPLHF

abundance: -
d_gene: -
v_gene: TRBV18
j_gene: TRBJ1-2
CDR3nt: TGTGCCAGCTCACCACCGTATGGCCGGGATGCTAACTATGGCTACACCTTC
CDR3aa: CASSPPYGRDANYGYTF

abundance: -
d_gene: -
v_gene: TRBV15
j_gene: TRBJ2-1
CDR3nt: TGTGCCACCAGCAGAGATCGGGATGAGCAGTTCTTC
CDR3aa: CATSRDRDEQFF

abundance: -
d_gene: -
v_gene: TRBV28
j_gene: TRBJ1-2
CDR3nt: TGTGCCAGCACCTCAGTAACCTATGGCTACACCTTC
CDR3aa: CASTSVTYGYTF

abundance: -
d_gene: -
v_gene: TRBV28
j_gene: TRBJ2-7
CDR3nt: TGTGCCAGCAGTTTAGGGACACCCTACGAGCAGTACTTC
CDR3aa: CASSLGTPYEQYF

abundance: -
d_gene: -
v_gene: TRBV5-1
j_gene: TRBJ2-1
CDR3nt: TGCGCCAGCAGCTTGGAGCTAGTATACAATGAGCAGTTCTTC
CDR3aa: CASSLELVYNEQFF

abundance: -
d_gene: TRBD2
v_gene: TRBV5-4
j_gene: TRBJ2-1
CDR3nt: TGTGCCAGCAGCTTGGCTCCCCGCGGGGGGGCGGATGAGCAGTTCTTC
CDR3aa: CASSLAPRGGADEQFF

abundance: -
d_gene: -
v_gene: TRBV28
j_gene: TRBJ2-3
CDR3nt: TGTGCCAGCCTTTCGACTGGGGATACGCAGTATTTT
CDR3aa: CASLSTGDTQYF

abundance: -
d_gene: -
v_gene: TRBV7-9
j_gene: TRBJ2-1
CDR3nt: TGTGCCAGCAGCTTAGTCGGGACCTACAATGAGCAGTTCTTC
CDR3aa: CASSLVGTYNEQFF

abundance: -
d_gene: -
v_gene: TRBV28
j_gene: TRBJ2-1
CDR3nt: TGTGCCAGCAGTCACCGGTCCGCCTACAATGAGCAGTTCTTC
CDR3aa: CASSHRSAYNEQFF

abundance: -
d_gene: -
v_gene: TRBV7-9
j_gene: TRBJ1-2
CDR3nt: TGTGCCAGCAGCTTAGCCCTGGACAGTAATAAGGGCTACACCTTC
CDR3aa: CASSLALDSNKGYTF

abundance: -
d_gene: TRBD1
v_gene: TRBV27
j_gene: TRBJ2-1
CDR3nt: TGTGCCAGCACTGCATACCCGGGACAGGGGGCTAATGAGCAGTTCTTC
CDR3aa: CASTAYPGQGANEQFF

abundance: -
d_gene: TRBD1
v_gene: TRBV5-1
j_gene: TRBJ1-2
CDR3nt: TGCGCCAGCAGCTTGCGCGGTGGGACAGTTAACTATGGCTACACCTTC
CDR3aa: CASSLRGGTVNYGYTF

abundance: -
d_gene: TRBD2
v_gene: TRBV7-9
j_gene: TRBJ2-1
CDR3nt: TGTGCCAGCAGCTTAGGGGGTAGCGGGGGGGCAGGTAATGAGCAGTTCTTC
CDR3aa: CASSLGGSGGAGNEQFF